Shown below are 30 T cell receptor beta chains from a single sample sequenced in a study of T-cell memory formation after mild COVID-19. Each CDR3 protein gets one entry after TCRdb re-called the 5' RACE reads with MiXCR. The sample holds roughly 510,000 distinct CDR3 sequences; 17% are singletons and the top ten take roughly 8.2%. The sample consisted of PBMCs or a T cell subset sorted from them (not recorded which). The receptors originated from an adult woman who had mild COVID-19 (a few samples of this study predate the infection). Cell type and time point are not known.

A few counts support this clonotype. The chain is built from TRBV24-1 and TRBJ2-1; 13 bases match TRBD2. There are 16 residues in the CDR3. J lost 10 bases, V lost 3 bases, and 8 bases had no gene match. The germline V gene has CDR1 KGHDR and CDR2 SFDVKD. The CDR3 loop is CATSDLGLAGVGEQFF. The CDR3 coding sequence is TGTGCCACCAGTGATCTCGGACTAGCGGGAGTCGGGGAGCAGTTCTTC.

The V and J genes are TRBV18 and TRBJ2-5; D is unresolved. Germline V gene lookup returns CDR1 KGHSH and CDR2 LQKENI. The CDR3 extends over 13 amino acids. V was clipped by 4 bases and J by 5 bases, with 11 bases between them. The CDR3 is CASSRYDRETQYF. CDR3 sequence (DNA): TGTGCCAGCTCACGATATGACCGTGAGACCCAGTACTTC.

Only a few counts were recorded for this clonotype. The V and J genes are TRBV20-1 and TRBJ2-7; 7 positions match TRBD2. Trimming removed 0 bases from V and 4 bases from J; junction bases left unmatched: 15. The CDR3 sequence is 17 residues long. The V gene's germline CDR1 is DFQATT and CDR2 SNEGSKA (reference sequence). The CDR3 sequence is CSARDPPRRGIGYEQYF. In DNA, the CDR3 is TGCAGTGCTAGAGATCCTCCGCGGCGGGGGATTGGATACGAGCAGTACTTC.

The V call is TRBV6-5, the J call TRBJ1-2; D might be TRBD1 (6 bases). Deletions cut 6 bases from V and 6 bases from J, with 14 bases between. Germline V CDR1 and CDR2: MNHEY, SVGAGI. This CDR3 has 13 residues. The CDR3 is CASRRQGKNGYTF. CDR3 bases: TGTGCCAGCAGGCGGCAGGGGAAGAATGGCTACACCTTC.

The CDR3 nucleotides are TGTGCCAGCAGCACACACCGGGCCACAGTCCTGACTTTC. Its protein product is CASSTHRATVLTF. The chain carries TRBV7-6 and TRBJ2-6; D call uncertain. V lost 5 bases and J 13 bases, leaving 15 bases between the germline ends. The CDR3 loop spans 13 amino acids. Germline CDR1 and CDR2: SGHVS and FNYEAQ.

The rearrangement links TRBV5-1 to TRBJ2-7, with a weak D call TRBD1 (5 bases). CDR1 and CDR2 (germline): SGHRS, YFSETQ. The CDR3 contains 14 residues. V lost 5 bases to trimming and J lost 4 bases, with 16 bases between them. CDR3 DNA sequence: TGCGCCAGCAGAAGGACAACGGATGAGTACGAGCAGTACTTC. Translating it yields CASRRTTDEYEQYF.

The chain joins TRBV3-1 to TRBJ2-2; D perhaps matches TRBD1 (6 bases). Germline values: CDR1 LGHDT, CDR2 YNNKEL (reference sequence). V dropped 0 bases and J dropped 6 bases, with 14 bases sitting between them. CDR3 size: 16 residues. CDR3 sequence reads: CASSQEVTGRAGELFF. CDR3 DNA: TGTGCCAGCAGCCAAGAGGTAACAGGGAGAGCCGGGGAGCTGTTTTTT.

The chain recombines TRBV7-9 with TRBJ1-2, with TRBD1 matching 7 bases. The germline V gene has CDR1 SEHNR and CDR2 FQNEAQ (reference sequence). V shed 5 bases and J 5 bases; nucleotides not matched to a gene: 8. CDR3 length: 14 amino acids. For the CDR3, the DNA is TGTGCCAGCAGCGCCCTCACAGGGGTATATGGCTACACCTTC. Protein sequence: CASSALTGVYGYTF. The full variable domain, in which reference TRBV7-9 and TRBJ1-2 provide the parts outside the CDR3, is DTGVSQNPRHKITKRGQNVTFRCDPISEHNRLYWYRQTLGQGPEFLTYFQNEAQLEKSRLLSDRFSAERPKGSFSTLEIQRTEQGDSAMYLCASSALTGVYGYTFGSGTRLTVV.

The V gene is TRBV11-3, the J gene TRBJ2-1, with D perhaps TRBD2 (6 bases). Trimming took off 5 bases at V and 0 bases at J, with 14 bases between the two ends. Germline CDR1 and CDR2: SGHNT and YENEEA. The CDR3 covers 16 residues. The CDR3: CASSPNPGLSYNEQFF. As DNA, the CDR3 is TGTGCCAGCAGCCCGAATCCGGGACTCTCCTACAATGAGCAGTTCTTC.

This clonotype came up a few times. V gene TRBV19 combines with J gene TRBJ2-2, with D perhaps matching TRBD2 (7 bases). The CDR3 has 12 residues. The V end was cut by 10 bases, the J end by 5 bases, with 11 bases between. Germline-derived CDR1 and CDR2 are LNHDA and SQIVND (reference sequence). The CDR3, as DNA: TGTGCCACAAAGGGGGGGACCGGGGAGCTGTTTTTT. Residues: CATKGGTGELFF.

This chain uses TRBV13 with TRBJ2-2, with TRBD2 matching 7 bases. CDR3 length: 16 residues. Trimming removed 6 bases from V and 4 bases from J; junction bases left unmatched: 11. Germline V lookup: CDR1 PRHDT, CDR2 FYEKMQ (reference sequence). The CDR3 here is CASRKTSSLSTGELFF. CDR3 in DNA: TGTGCCAGCAGGAAGACTAGCTCACTTTCCACCGGGGAGCTGTTTTTT.

Only a few counts were recorded for this clonotype. The chain combines TRBV4-1 with TRBJ2-7; no clear D. CDR3 length: 14 residues. Per the germline V gene, CDR1 is MGHRA and CDR2 is YSYEKL. V shed 0 bases and J shed 1 base, with 7 bases lying between them. In DNA, the CDR3 is TGCGCCAGCAGCCAAGATTCGGCGTCCTACGAGCAGTACTTC. This sequence encodes CASSQDSASYEQYF.

This clonotype was observed a few times. The gene calls are TRBV7-9 and TRBJ1-1; 7 bases map to TRBD1. The V gene's germline CDR1 is SEHNR and CDR2 FQNEAQ (reference sequence). The J segment lost 4 bases and the V segment lost 5 bases, leaving 10 bases of the junction unmatched. This CDR3 contains 15 residues. CDR3 nucleotides: TGTGCCAGCAGCCCGACAGGGTTGAGGGGCACTGAAGCTTTCTTT. Translated: CASSPTGLRGTEAFF.

There are a few counts of this clonotype. V is TRBV11-2 and J is TRBJ1-1; 7 bases match TRBD1. Germline values: CDR1 SGHAT, CDR2 FQNNGV. Trimming at V came to 5 bases and at J to 0 bases, leaving 12 bases not matched to a gene. CDR3 length: 17 amino acids. The chain's CDR3 is CASSPDHRGLVNTEAFF. CDR3 coding DNA: TGTGCCAGCAGCCCAGACCACAGGGGCCTAGTGAACACTGAAGCTTTCTTT.

V is TRBV10-3 and J is TRBJ2-5; D might be TRBD1 (7 bases). The germline V gene encodes CDR1 ENHRY and CDR2 SYGVKD. Trimming took 5 bases from V and 0 from J, leaving 16 bases between them. The CDR3 runs 16 residues. Here the CDR3 DNA reads TGTGCCATCAGTTTACAGGGGACTGGAAACCAAGAGACCCAGTACTTC. Its translation is CAISLQGTGNQETQYF.

The chain has TRBV5-5 and TRBJ2-1, with 7 bases fitting TRBD1. Per germline, CDR1 SGHKS and CDR2 YYEKEE (reference sequence). Trimming removed 1 base from V and 6 bases from J; junction bases left unmatched: 10. CDR3 size: 16 residues. CDR3 sequence (DNA): TGTGCCAGCAGCTTGAAAGGGGGCGTGGGTGGCAATGAGCAGTTCTTC. It codes for CASSLKGGVGGNEQFF.

This clonotype has only a few counts. The rearrangement links TRBV12-3 or TRBV12-4 to TRBJ2-1; no definite D call. Trimming cost V 7 bases and J 2 bases, with 9 bases left between them. This CDR3 is built from 13 residues. CDR3 DNA sequence: TGTGCCAGCACATCCGAAGCCTACAATGAGCAGTTCTTC. It yields the protein CASTSEAYNEQFF.

This clonotype came up a few times. This chain uses TRBV24-1 with TRBJ2-4; 7 bases match TRBD2. From germline, CDR1 is KGHDR and CDR2 SFDVKD. This CDR3 has 16 residues. J lost 0 bases, V lost 3 bases, and 4 bases had no gene match. In DNA, the CDR3 is TGTGCCACCAGTGATACGGGGGGTCCAGCCAAAAACATTCAGTACTTC. It encodes CATSDTGGPAKNIQYF.

This clonotype came up many times. As DNA, the CDR3 is TGTGCCAGCAGTGGGACTAGCGGGGGGCCTCGAACAGATACGCAGTATTTT. Translation gives CASSGTSGGPRTDTQYF. The genes are TRBV25-1 and TRBJ2-3; TRBD2 aligns across 14 bases. Germline assignment: CDR1 MGHDK and CDR2 SYGVNS. The CDR3 extends over 17 amino acids. V was clipped by 4 bases and J by 3 bases; unmatched bases: 6.

This clonotype appeared a few times. The V and J genes are TRBV10-3 and TRBJ1-4; maybe TRBD1 (5 bases). Germline V gene sequence: CDR1 ENHRY, CDR2 SYGVKD. With 3 bases removed from V and 4 bases from J, the gap between germline ends came to 6 bases. There are 13 residues in the CDR3. The CDR3 DNA follows: TGTGCCATCAGTGACAGGGATAATGAAAAACTGTTTTTT. As protein: CAISDRDNEKLFF.

This clonotype was seen many times. This CDR3 is CASSPNHGETQYF. The CDR3, as DNA: TGTGCCAGCAGTCCCAATCACGGGGAGACCCAGTACTTC. The chain employs TRBV12-3 or TRBV12-4 and TRBJ2-5; no reliable D call. The CDR3 covers 13 residues. V was shortened by 5 bases and J by 5 bases, with 12 bases between the two germline ends.

This clonotype turned up a few times. The chain combines TRBV24-1 with TRBJ2-5, with a possible D match to TRBD2 (6 bases). CDR3 length: 15 residues. The germline gives CDR1 KGHDR, CDR2 SFDVKD. V shed 4 bases and J shed 1 base, with 12 bases lying between them. For the CDR3, the DNA is TGTGCCACCAGTGACCGCCGGGACTTCCAAGAGACCCAGTACTTC. Translated, it gives CATSDRRDFQETQYF.

The table lists this clonotype with many counts. This chain joins TRBV5-1 and TRBJ2-3, with TRBD1 matching 7 bases. Germline V gene lookup returns CDR1 SGHRS and CDR2 YFSETQ. The CDR3 contains 15 residues. The V segment lost 7 bases and the J segment 2 bases; nucleotides outside the gene matches: 10. The CDR3 DNA sequence: TGCGCCAGCGGCGCCACAGGGGTGGACACAGATACGCAGTATTTT. This translates into CASGATGVDTDTQYF.

This chain links TRBV2 with TRBJ1-4; perhaps TRBD1 as D (6 bases). Trimming removed 5 bases at V and 13 bases at J, with 20 bases between. The CDR3 totals 14 residues. Germline values: CDR1 SNHLY, CDR2 FYNNEI. In DNA, the CDR3 is TGTGCCAGCAGTCCCGGGACAAGGTCACGGGTACTGTTTTTT. Amino acids: CASSPGTRSRVLFF.

Notes on this clonotype: Since a much larger clone is just one base distant, this may be a read error. The chain carries TRBV9 and TRBJ1-1; 7 bases fit TRBD1. The CDR3 spans 15 residues. Germline lookup yields CDR1 SGDLS and CDR2 YYNGEE. After removal of 2 bases from V and 8 bases from J, the junction contained 12 bases not matched to a gene. CDR3 loop: CASSVGTVTHQEAFF. CDR3 nucleotides: TGTGCCAGCAGCGTCGGGACAGTTACACACCAAGAAGCTTTCTTT.

This clonotype was found a few times. The J gene is TRBJ1-1, the V gene TRBV6-5; 8 bases are shared with TRBD1. CDR1 MNHEY and CDR2 SVGAGI come from the germline V gene. There are 16 residues in the CDR3. Germline trimming cut 4 bases from V and 4 bases from J; bases unmatched to any gene: 11. The CDR3 reads CASSSDRGEWGTEAFF. In nucleotides, the CDR3 is TGTGCCAGCAGTTCCGACAGGGGAGAATGGGGCACTGAAGCTTTCTTT.

The chain joins TRBV9 to TRBJ1-2, with TRBD1 matching 10 bases. The V gene's germline CDR1 is SGDLS and CDR2 YYNGEE. This CDR3 has 15 residues. Trimming removed 4 bases from V and 3 bases from J; junction bases left unmatched: 6. This CDR3 reads CASSISGQGYYGYTF. CDR3 sequence (DNA): TGTGCCAGCAGCATTTCGGGACAGGGGTACTATGGCTACACCTTC.

This rearrangement joins TRBV5-5 to TRBJ1-1; unclear D gene. The CDR3 has 14 residues. Germline CDR1 and CDR2: SGHKS and YYEKEE (reference sequence). Trimming cost V 2 bases and J 2 bases, with 10 bases left between them. The CDR3 nucleotides are TGTGCCAGCAGCTTCAGGCAGACTAACACTGAAGCTTTCTTT. Residues: CASSFRQTNTEAFF.

This clonotype was recorded at least ten times. The chain links TRBV6-2 or TRBV6-3 to TRBJ2-7; the match to TRBD1 covers 7 bases. The trim removed 4 bases at V and 3 bases at J, leaving 15 bases unmatched. CDR3 length equals 17 residues. Germline-derived CDR1 and CDR2 are MNHEY and SVGEGT. This CDR3 reads CASSLLPGTEFYYEQYF. The CDR3 nucleotides are TGTGCCAGCAGTTTACTGCCCGGGACAGAATTTTACTACGAGCAGTACTTC.

This clonotype showed up many times. The chain joins TRBV27 to TRBJ1-5; no clear D. The V end was cut by 4 bases, the J end by 6 bases, with 13 bases between. CDR1 and CDR2 from the germline V gene are MNHEY and SMNVEV (reference sequence). There are 14 residues in the CDR3. DNA of the CDR3: TGTGCCAGCAGTTACCGGGGAAATAGTCAGCCCCAGCATTTT. As protein: CASSYRGNSQPQHF.